Each of the 15 T cell receptor beta chains below was sequenced from the same sample in a study of PD-1 blockade in mismatch repair-deficient tumors. Only in-frame clones appear in the TCRdb table, and some are missing; sequencing was by immunoSEQ multiplex PCR. Among about 79,000 clones listed, approximately 81% were seen once. Material: peripheral blood, obtained 44 weeks after starting pembrolizumab. All receptors come from an adult with mismatch repair-deficient cancer.

This chain links TRBV19 with TRBJ1-1; D gene uncertain. The CDR3 length is 16 residues. Trimming stripped 5 bases from V and 8 bases from J, with 24 bases between. The V gene's germline CDR1 is LNHDA and CDR2 SQIVND (reference sequence). CDR3 amino acids: CASSGRLYFYTSEAFF. In DNA form, the CDR3 reads TGTGCCAGTAGTGGCCGCCTATACTTTTATACCTCCGAAGCTTTCTTT.

The chain is built from TRBV2 and TRBJ2-7, with 8 bases aligning to TRBD2. The CDR3 sequence is 15 residues long. Germline V gene data show CDR1 as SNHLY and CDR2 as FYNNEI. J was trimmed by 3 bases and V by 7 bases; bases with no gene match: 11. The CDR3 is CASKAGQREHYEQYF. As DNA, the CDR3 is TGTGCCAGCAAGGCGGGTCAGCGGGAGCACTACGAGCAGTACTTC. Full variable domain (rest looked up from reference TRBV2 and TRBJ2-7): EPEVTQTPSHQVTQMGQEVILRCVPISNHLYFYWYRQILGQKVEFLVSFYNNEISEKSEIFDDQFSVERPDGSNFTLKIRSTKLEDSAMYFCASKAGQREHYEQYFGPGTRLTVT.

The rearrangement links TRBV5-4 to TRBJ2-1; 10 bases map to TRBD1. CDR3 length equals 14 residues. Germline lookup yields CDR1 SGHNT and CDR2 YYREEE (reference sequence). Trimming at V came to 4 bases and at J to 8 bases, leaving 6 bases not matched to a gene. CDR3 amino acids: CASSPGTGVHEQFF. The CDR3 region has the DNA TGTGCCAGCAGCCCCGGGACAGGGGTCCATGAGCAGTTCTTC. The whole variable domain, remainder taken from reference TRBV5-4 and TRBJ2-1, is ETGVTQSPTHLIKTRGQQVTLRCSSQSGHNTVSWYQQALGQGPQFIFQYYREEENGRGNFPPRFSGLQFPNYSSELNVNALELDDSALYLCASSPGTGVHEQFFGPGTRLTVL.

The chain carries TRBV7-8 and TRBJ2-6; a weak D match, TRBD1 (5 bases). This CDR3 is built from 15 residues. Germline V gives CDR1 SGHVS, CDR2 FQNEAQ. The V end lost 4 bases, the J end lost 1 base, and 8 bases lay between the germline ends. For the CDR3, the DNA is TGTGCCAGCAGCTATGGGGCGTCTGGGGCCAACGTCCTGACTTTC. This codes for CASSYGASGANVLTF.

The chain couples TRBV27 to TRBJ1-1; no reliable D call. Germline lookup yields CDR1 MNHEY and CDR2 SMNVEV (reference sequence). Trimming shortened V by 5 bases and J by 4 bases, and 14 bases separated the two germline ends. There are 14 residues in the CDR3. The CDR3 region has the DNA TGTGCCAGCAGTCTGAAAGACTCTATCACTGAAGCTTTCTTT. Its translation: CASSLKDSITEAFF.

The J gene is TRBJ2-7, the V gene TRBV4-2; TRBD1 or TRBD2 may be the D gene (5 bases each). The CDR3 spans 15 residues. Germline lookup yields CDR1 LGHNA and CDR2 YNFKEQ. The V and J ends lost 4 bases and 6 bases respectively, with 19 bases between them. The CDR3 DNA reads as TGTGCCAGCAGCCTCGGGACGGAGATAGTAATCGAGCAGTACTTC. This gives the protein CASSLGTEIVIEQYF.

The chain links TRBV7-9 to TRBJ2-1, with D hard to call. This CDR3 has 13 residues. Looked up from germline, CDR1 is SEHNR and CDR2 is FQNEAQ (reference sequence). V lost 4 bases and J 6 bases, leaving 10 bases between the germline ends. CDR3 residues: CASSSREINEQFF. In nucleotides, the CDR3 is TGTGCCAGCAGCTCCCGTGAAATCAATGAGCAGTTCTTC.

The chain employs TRBV19 and TRBJ2-2; 8 positions agree with TRBD1. This CDR3 contains 14 residues. The trim removed 5 bases at V and 4 bases at J, leaving 3 bases unmatched. CDR1 and CDR2 from the germline V gene are LNHDA and SQIVND (reference sequence). In DNA form, the CDR3 reads TGTGCCAGTAGTGCGGACAGGGCCACCGGGGAGCTGTTTTTT. Translated: CASSADRATGELFF. Based on the CDR3 plus reference TRBV19 and TRBJ2-2, the full variable domain is DGGITQSPKYLFRKEGQNVTLSCEQNLNHDAMYWYRQDPGQGLRLIYYSQIVNDFQKGDIAEGYSVSREKKESFPLTVTSAQKNPTAFYLCASSADRATGELFFGEGSRLTVL.

This chain links TRBV29-1 with TRBJ1-2; D is possibly TRBD1 (5 bases). This CDR3 spans 18 amino acids. CDR1 is SQVTM, CDR2 ANQGSEA, per germline. Deletions cut 0 bases from V and 11 bases from J, with 31 bases between. The CDR3 region is CSVEDFCREGASPGGYTF. The DNA for the CDR3 is TGCAGCGTTGAAGATTTCTGCCGGGAAGGGGCATCCCCAGGAGGATACACCTTC.

The chain combines TRBV27 with TRBJ2-1; no clear D. Germline V lookup: CDR1 MNHEY, CDR2 SMNVEV (reference sequence). The CDR3 is made up of 13 amino acids. V was pared by 6 bases and J by 2 bases, with 8 bases between. For the CDR3, the DNA is TGTGCCAGCAGGCCCCAACCCTACAATGAGCAGTTCTTC. Translated: CASRPQPYNEQFF.

V and J are TRBV5-4 and TRBJ2-7; D gene uncertain. The germline CDR1 and CDR2 sequences are SGHNT and YYREEE (reference sequence). The CDR3 sequence is 14 residues long. With 4 bases removed from V and 6 bases from J, the gap between germline ends came to 17 bases. In DNA, the CDR3 is TGTGCCAGCAGCCCTGGGGTAGCTAGGCCCGAGCAGTACTTC. This gives the protein CASSPGVARPEQYF.

This clone was counted once. The rearrangement uses TRBV7-8 and TRBJ2-1, with D uncertain. Per the germline V gene, CDR1 is SGHVS and CDR2 is FQNEAQ. The V gene lost 1 base and the J gene lost 5 bases, with 3 bases spanning the gap. This CDR3 is 12 amino acids long. CDR3 DNA sequence: TGTGCCAGCAGCTTAGTAGACAATGAGCAGTTCTTC. Amino acids: CASSLVDNEQFF.

A single count supports this clone. The chain combines TRBV2 with TRBJ2-7; possible D gene TRBD2, 6 bases. Germline V lookup: CDR1 SNHLY, CDR2 FYNNEI. The V end was cut by 0 bases, the J end by 0 bases, with 18 bases between. The CDR3 is made up of 18 amino acids. The CDR3 DNA reads as TGTGCCAGCAGTGAAGCGCAGTTTATAGCGGCCAGCTCCTACGAGCAGTACTTC. It translates to CASSEAQFIAASSYEQYF.

Details on this clone: Other DNA sequences within the sample encode an identical CDR3. V gene TRBV15 combines with J gene TRBJ1-5; D not resolved. The CDR3 spans 12 residues. The germline V and J ends were trimmed by 0 bases and 3 bases, with 0 bases remaining between them. CDR1 and CDR2 from the germline V gene are LNHNV and YYDKDF (reference sequence). The CDR3 DNA reads TGTGCCACCAGCAGAGACAATCAGCCCCAGCATTTT. Encoded protein: CATSRDNQPQHF.

The genes are TRBV7-3 and TRBJ2-3, with TRBD2 as a possible D gene (6 bases). Per germline, CDR1 SGHTA and CDR2 FQGTGA. V was shortened by 4 bases and J by 0 bases, with 11 bases between the two germline ends. The CDR3 extends over 15 amino acids. The CDR3 sequence is CASSSRRGSTDTQYF. The CDR3 DNA follows: TGTGCCAGCAGCTCGAGGAGGGGTAGCACAGATACGCAGTATTTT.